A single sample gave rise to the 15 T cell receptor beta chains below, sequenced in a study of blood T cells in healthy people across ages. Primed by a sample-barcoded 5' primer and a J-beta primer mix, a second PCR proceeded for about 7 to 11 cycles. TCRdb re-analysed the 5' RACE reads in MiXCR, keeping a single row per CDR3 protein. The data contain hundreds of thousands of distinct CDR3 sequences, 58% of them singletons. Specimen: blood. Receptors were obtained from a man aged 60 to 69 in good health.

V and J are TRBV29-1 and TRBJ2-3; possible D gene TRBD2, 5 bases. V lost 3 bases and J lost 0, with 13 bases in between. CDR1 is SQVTM, CDR2 ANQGSEA, per germline. This CDR3 contains 15 residues. CDR3 protein: CSVDGAGPSTDTQYF. The CDR3 DNA reads as TGCAGCGTTGACGGTGCGGGCCCCAGCACAGATACGCAGTATTTT.

A remark on this clonotype: Mismatch with germline at one junction end may stem from a read error. This chain connects TRBV27 to TRBJ2-1, with 13 bases that match TRBD2. CDR1 is MNHEY, CDR2 SMNVEV, per germline (reference sequence). The CDR3 spans 16 residues. The CDR3 nucleotides read TGTGCCAGCAAAGGACTAGCGGGGGCCCCAAACAAAGAGCAGTTCTTC. It yields the protein CASKGLAGAPNKEQFF.

The gene calls are TRBV20-1 and TRBJ2-1; a possible D gene is TRBD1 (5 bases). Between the trimmed V and J ends, which lost 6 bases and 7 bases, there was a span of 22 bases. The CDR3 spans 15 residues. Germline CDR1 is DFQATT and CDR2 is SNEGSKA (reference sequence). The CDR3 sequence is CSAPDHTKGVNEQFF. In nucleotides, the CDR3 is TGCAGTGCCCCCGACCACACAAAAGGGGTGAATGAGCAGTTCTTC.

The chain couples TRBV28 to TRBJ2-1, with 15 bases fitting TRBD2. V gave up 6 bases and J gave up 0 bases; unmatched junction bases: 12. The CDR3 spans 20 residues. Germline CDR1 is MDHEN and CDR2 is SYDVKM. CDR3 in DNA: TGTGCCAGCAGCCCTGACCGGGGACTAGCGGGGGGTAGCTCCTACAATGAGCAGTTCTTC. This encodes CASSPDRGLAGGSSYNEQFF.

CDR3 bases: TGTGCCAGCGTTAGACAGGGACTTAACTATGGCTACACCTTC. Encoded protein: CASVRQGLNYGYTF. This rearrangement joins TRBV6-1 to TRBJ1-2, with 7 bases aligning to TRBD1. J was trimmed by 1 base and V by 8 bases; bases with no gene match: 7. CDR3 length equals 14 residues. CDR1 is MNHNS and CDR2 is SASEGT in the germline V gene.

V is TRBV12-3 or TRBV12-4 and J is TRBJ2-5; 8 bases fit TRBD2. The CDR3 loop spans 15 amino acids. Germline trimming cut 3 bases from V and 1 base from J; bases unmatched to any gene: 4. The CDR3 DNA is TGTGCCAGCAGTTTTATAGCGGGGTTCCAAGAGACCCAGTACTTC. This sequence encodes CASSFIAGFQETQYF.

The chain links TRBV21-1 to TRBJ2-1; no check of the table's D call, TRBD2, against the DNA was made. TRBV21-1 is designated a pseudogene. The CDR3 covers 15 residues. In DNA, the CDR3 is TGTGCCAGCAGCAAGGTGGGGACTAGCGGAGATGAGCAGTTCTTC. Amino acid sequence: CASSKVGTSGDEQFF.

V usage is TRBV7-9 and J usage is TRBJ1-2, with D maybe TRBD1 (5 bases). V lost 2 bases and J lost 4, with 11 bases in between. The CDR3 consists of 14 residues. Germline V gene lookup returns CDR1 SEHNR and CDR2 FQNEAQ (reference sequence). CDR3 protein: CASSLTSQGYGYTF. The CDR3 DNA reads as TGTGCCAGCAGCTTAACCTCCCAGGGCTATGGCTACACCTTC.

This rearrangement joins TRBV20-1 to TRBJ2-5, with a weak D call TRBD2 (6 bases). With 5 bases removed from V and 7 bases from J, the gap between germline ends came to 17 bases. The germline CDR1 and CDR2 sequences are DFQATT and SNEGSKA (reference sequence). The CDR3 spans 13 residues. In DNA, the CDR3 is TGCAGTGCTTCTCTGACTAGATTCGGGACCCAGTACTTC. It codes for CSASLTRFGTQYF.

This clonotype was seen once. The J gene is TRBJ1-2, the V gene TRBV20-1, with D tentatively TRBD1 (6 bases). The CDR3 has 13 amino acids. Germline CDR1 DFQATT, CDR2 SNEGSKA (reference sequence). V lost 0 bases and J 7 bases, leaving 12 bases between the germline ends. CDR3 protein: CSAREAGAGGYTF. For the CDR3, the DNA is TGCAGTGCTAGAGAGGCGGGGGCCGGTGGCTACACCTTC.

The chain couples TRBV4-2 to TRBJ1-3; no clear D. Germline V lookup: CDR1 LGHNA, CDR2 YNFKEQ. V lost 2 bases and J lost 0, with 14 bases in between. This CDR3 has 17 residues. The CDR3 DNA sequence: TGTGCCAGCAGCCAACTGAGCGGCGGGAGCTCTGGAAACACCATATATTTT. It is translated as CASSQLSGGSSGNTIYF.

This rearrangement joins TRBV7-2 to TRBJ2-7; TRBD1 matches at 7 bases. The CDR3 totals 15 residues. CDR1 is SGHTA, CDR2 FQGNSA, per germline. With 2 bases clipped from V and 3 bases from J, the junction kept 7 bases outside the gene matches. CDR3 in DNA: TGTGCCAGCAGCTTAACGACACAGGGGTTCTACGAGCAGTACTTC. Translation: CASSLTTQGFYEQYF.

The genes are TRBV7-9 and TRBJ2-1; 11 bases fit TRBD2. The V and J ends lost 5 bases and 5 bases, in that order; junction bases with no gene match: 8. This CDR3 has 16 amino acids. In germline, CDR1 is SEHNR, CDR2 FQNEAQ (reference sequence). CDR3 in DNA: TGTGCCAGCAGCCCTAGCGGGGGGACGGGGGACAATGAGCAGTTCTTC. Translation gives CASSPSGGTGDNEQFF.

The rearrangement links TRBV9 to TRBJ2-1, with D perhaps TRBD2 (6 bases). Germline loops: CDR1 SGDLS, CDR2 YYNGEE. V was shortened by 0 bases and J by 2 bases, with 9 bases between the two germline ends. The CDR3 is 15 residues long. CDR3 in DNA: TGTGCCAGCAGCGTAGTCCCGGGGGCCTACAATGAGCAGTTCTTC. Protein sequence: CASSVVPGAYNEQFF.

This sequence joins TRBV29-1 and TRBJ1-1; D remains unclear. This CDR3 is built from 13 residues. V gave up 7 bases and J gave up 6 bases, with 18 bases separating them. Germline V gives CDR1 SQVTM, CDR2 ANQGSEA. This CDR3 is CSGRVQVEAEAFF. CDR3 sequence (DNA): TGCAGCGGGAGGGTCCAGGTCGAGGCTGAAGCTTTCTTT.